The clone carrying this T cell receptor beta chain was observed a few times. Antigen specificity is unknown. This specimen belongs to a study of beta chain features in type 1 diabetes. Study results and caveats: In cDNA sequencing, cells with high TCR expression could be over-represented. The study found moderately but significantly shorter TCRB CDR3s in all four CD4+ subsets of Type 1 diabetes patients.

CDR1 MDHEN and CDR2 SYDVKM come from the germline V gene. The CDR3 runs 12 residues. Deletions cut 4 bases from V and 8 bases from J, with 11 bases between. Isolated RNA was reverse transcribed in full, so expressed TCRB transcripts were sequenced. Sequencing used immunoSEQ multiplex PCR; TCRdb keeps in-frame clones, though not all of them. The table shows approximately 270,000 clones, with around an eighth occurring only once. Sequencing input: naive CD4+ T cells from blood. The chain combines TRBV28 with TRBJ1-1; D is possibly TRBD1 (5 bases). The TCR comes from a man under 40 with type 1 diabetes. Here the CDR3 reads CASSSSGLEAFF. CDR3 coding DNA: TGTGCCAGCAGTTCATCGGGACTGGAAGCTTTCTTT. The whole variable domain, filled in from reference TRBV28 and TRBJ1-1, reads DVKVTQSSRYLVKRTGEKVFLECVQDMDHENMFWYRQDPGLGLRLIYFSYDVKMKEKGDIPEGYSVSREKKERFSLILESASTNQTSMYLCASSSSGLEAFFGQGTRLTVV.